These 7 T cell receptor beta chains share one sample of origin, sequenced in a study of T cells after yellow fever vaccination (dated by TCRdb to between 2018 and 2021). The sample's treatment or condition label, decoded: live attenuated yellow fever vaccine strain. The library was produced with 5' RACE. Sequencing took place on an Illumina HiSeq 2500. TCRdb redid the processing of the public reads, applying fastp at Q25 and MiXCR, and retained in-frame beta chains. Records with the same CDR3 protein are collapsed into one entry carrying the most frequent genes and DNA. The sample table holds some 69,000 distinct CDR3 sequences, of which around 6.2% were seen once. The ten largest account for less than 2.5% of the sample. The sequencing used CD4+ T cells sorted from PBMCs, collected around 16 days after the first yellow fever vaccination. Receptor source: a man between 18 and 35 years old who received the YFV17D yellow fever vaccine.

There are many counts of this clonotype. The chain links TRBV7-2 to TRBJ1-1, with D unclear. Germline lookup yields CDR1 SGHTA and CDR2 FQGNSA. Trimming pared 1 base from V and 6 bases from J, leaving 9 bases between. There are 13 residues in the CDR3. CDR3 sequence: CASSLVSGAEAFF. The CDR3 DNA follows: TGTGCCAGCAGCTTAGTTAGCGGTGCTGAAGCTTTCTTT. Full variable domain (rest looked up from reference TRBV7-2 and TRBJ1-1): GAGVSQSPSNKVTEKGKDVELRCDPISGHTALYWYRQSLGQGLEFLIYFQGNSAPDKSGLPSDRFSAERTGGSVSTLTIQRTQQEDSAVYLCASSLVSGAEAFFGQGTRLTVV.

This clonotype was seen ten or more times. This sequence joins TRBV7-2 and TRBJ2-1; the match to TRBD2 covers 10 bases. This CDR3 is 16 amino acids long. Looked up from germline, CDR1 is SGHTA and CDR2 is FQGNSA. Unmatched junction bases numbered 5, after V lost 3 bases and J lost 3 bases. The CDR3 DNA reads TGTGCCAGCAGCTTGACCGGGACTAGCGACTACAATGAGCAGTTCTTC. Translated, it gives CASSLTGTSDYNEQFF.

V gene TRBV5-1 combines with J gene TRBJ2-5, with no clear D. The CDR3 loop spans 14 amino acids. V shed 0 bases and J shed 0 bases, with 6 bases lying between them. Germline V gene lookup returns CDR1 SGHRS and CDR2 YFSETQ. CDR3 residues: CASSLADYQETQYF. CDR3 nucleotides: TGCGCCAGCAGCTTGGCCGACTACCAAGAGACCCAGTACTTC.

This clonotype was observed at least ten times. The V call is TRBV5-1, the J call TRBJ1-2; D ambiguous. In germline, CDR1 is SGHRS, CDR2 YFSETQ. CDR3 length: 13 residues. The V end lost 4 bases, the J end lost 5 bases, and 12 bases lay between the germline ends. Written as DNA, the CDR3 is TGCGCCAGCAGCAACGTCCCGCTTTATGGCTACACCTTC. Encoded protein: CASSNVPLYGYTF. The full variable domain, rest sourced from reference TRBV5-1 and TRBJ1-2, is KAGVTQTPRYLIKTRGQQVTLSCSPISGHRSVSWYQQTPGQGLQFLFEYFSETQRNKGNFPGRFSGRQFSNSRSEMNVSTLELGDSALYLCASSNVPLYGYTFGSGTRLTVV.

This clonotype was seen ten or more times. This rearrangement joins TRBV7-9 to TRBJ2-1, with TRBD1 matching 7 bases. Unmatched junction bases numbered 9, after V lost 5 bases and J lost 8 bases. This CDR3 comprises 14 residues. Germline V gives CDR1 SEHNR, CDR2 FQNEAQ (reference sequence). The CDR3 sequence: CASSKDRAQDEQFF. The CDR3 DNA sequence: TGTGCCAGCAGCAAAGACAGGGCGCAGGATGAGCAGTTCTTC.

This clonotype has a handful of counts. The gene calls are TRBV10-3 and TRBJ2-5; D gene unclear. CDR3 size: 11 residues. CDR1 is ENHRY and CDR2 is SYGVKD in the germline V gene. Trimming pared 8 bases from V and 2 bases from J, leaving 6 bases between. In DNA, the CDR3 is TGTGCCATCCTTAATCAAGAGACCCAGTACTTC. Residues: CAILNQETQYF.

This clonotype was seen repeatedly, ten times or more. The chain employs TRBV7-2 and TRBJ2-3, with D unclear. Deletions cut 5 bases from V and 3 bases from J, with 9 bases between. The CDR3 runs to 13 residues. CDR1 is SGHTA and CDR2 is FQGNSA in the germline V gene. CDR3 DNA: TGTGCCAGCAGCAGCCCAGAGACAGATACGCAGTATTTT. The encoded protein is CASSSPETDTQYF. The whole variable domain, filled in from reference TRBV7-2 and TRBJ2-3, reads GAGVSQSPSNKVTEKGKDVELRCDPISGHTALYWYRQSLGQGLEFLIYFQGNSAPDKSGLPSDRFSAERTGGSVSTLTIQRTQQEDSAVYLCASSSPETDTQYFGPGTRLTVL.